The present TCR beta chain was sequenced within a study of blood T cell repertoires in COVID-19. About the research overall: Samples taken during acute and convalescent COVID-19 were collected in the United States, Italy and Spain. T cells, B-cell-depleted T cells, or PBMCs supplied cDNA or gDNA.

Authors' data handling: From reference gene primer amplification, estimates of nucleated cell counts were derived. Profiled with immunoSEQ multiplex PCR; TCRdb holds only in-frame clones, not every one. V and J calls and clone size are copied from that table; D and trimming were computed from the DNA. The table lists about 280,000 clones, approximately 88% of them singletons. Germline loops: CDR1 SGHAT, CDR2 FQNNGV. V dropped 1 base and J dropped 8; count of bases not matched to a gene: 4. The CDR3 extends over 16 amino acids. V gene TRBV11-2 combines with J gene TRBJ2-1; 14 positions agree with TRBD2. The receptor was isolated from a woman aged 40 to 55 who had recovered from COVID-19. Sequencing was performed on peripheral blood. For the CDR3, the DNA is TGTGCCAGCAGCTTAGCCGGGACTAGCGGGAGTTATGAGCAGTTCTTC. This sequence encodes CASSLAGTSGSYEQFF. The full variable domain, its missing parts supplied by reference TRBV11-2 and TRBJ2-1, is EAGVAQSPRYKIIEKRQSVAFWCNPISGHATLYWYQQILGQGPKLLIQFQNNGVVDDSQLPKDRFSAERLKGVDSTLKIQPAKLEDSAVYLCASSLAGTSGSYEQFFGPGTRLTVL.